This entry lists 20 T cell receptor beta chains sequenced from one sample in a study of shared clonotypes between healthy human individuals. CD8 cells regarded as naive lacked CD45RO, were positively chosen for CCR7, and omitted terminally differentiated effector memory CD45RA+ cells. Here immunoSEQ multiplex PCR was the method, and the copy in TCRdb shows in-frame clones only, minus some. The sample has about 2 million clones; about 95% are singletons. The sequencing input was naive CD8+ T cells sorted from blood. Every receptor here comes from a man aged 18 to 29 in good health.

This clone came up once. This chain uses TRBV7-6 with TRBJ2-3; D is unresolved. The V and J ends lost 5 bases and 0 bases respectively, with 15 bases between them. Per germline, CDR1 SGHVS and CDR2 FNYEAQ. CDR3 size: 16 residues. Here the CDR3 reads CASSPDPYLSTDTQYF. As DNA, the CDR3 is TGTGCCAGCAGCCCGGATCCATATCTCAGCACAGATACGCAGTATTTT.

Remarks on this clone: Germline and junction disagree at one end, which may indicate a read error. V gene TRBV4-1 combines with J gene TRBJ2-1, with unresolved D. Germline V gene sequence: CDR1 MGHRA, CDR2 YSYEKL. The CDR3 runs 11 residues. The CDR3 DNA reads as TGCGCCAGCAGCCAAGCCTTAAGTTGGGTCTTC. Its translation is CASSQALSWVF.

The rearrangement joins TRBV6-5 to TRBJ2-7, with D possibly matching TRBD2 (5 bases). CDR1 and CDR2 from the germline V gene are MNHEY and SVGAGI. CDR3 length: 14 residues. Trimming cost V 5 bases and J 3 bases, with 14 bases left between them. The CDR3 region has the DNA TGTGCCAGCAGTACCGGACCAGGAGGCTACGAGCAGTACTTC. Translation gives CASSTGPGGYEQYF.

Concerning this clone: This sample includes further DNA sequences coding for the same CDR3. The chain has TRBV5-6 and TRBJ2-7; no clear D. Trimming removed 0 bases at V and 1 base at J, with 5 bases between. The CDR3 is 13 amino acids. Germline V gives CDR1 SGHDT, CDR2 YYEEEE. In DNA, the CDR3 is TGTGCCAGCAGCTTGGTATCTTCCTACGAGCAGTACTTC. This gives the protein CASSLVSSYEQYF. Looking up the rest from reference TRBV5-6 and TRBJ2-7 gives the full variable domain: DAGVTQSPTHLIKTRGQQVTLRCSPKSGHDTVSWYQQALGQGPQFIFQYYEEEERQRGNFPDRFSGHQFPNYSSELNVNALLLGDSALYLCASSLVSSYEQYFGPGTRLTVT.

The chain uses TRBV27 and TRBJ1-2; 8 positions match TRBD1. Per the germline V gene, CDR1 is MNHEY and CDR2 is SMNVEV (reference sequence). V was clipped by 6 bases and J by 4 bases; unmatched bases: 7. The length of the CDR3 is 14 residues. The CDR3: CASRSGGTGYGYTF. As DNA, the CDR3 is TGTGCCAGCAGATCCGGTGGGACAGGCTATGGCTACACCTTC.

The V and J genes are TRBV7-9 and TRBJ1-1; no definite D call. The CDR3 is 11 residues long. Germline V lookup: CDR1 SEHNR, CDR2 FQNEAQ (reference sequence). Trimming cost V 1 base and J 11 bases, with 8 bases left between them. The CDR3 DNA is TGTGCCAGCAGCTTAGGCCAGGAGGCTTTCTTT. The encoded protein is CASSLGQEAFF.

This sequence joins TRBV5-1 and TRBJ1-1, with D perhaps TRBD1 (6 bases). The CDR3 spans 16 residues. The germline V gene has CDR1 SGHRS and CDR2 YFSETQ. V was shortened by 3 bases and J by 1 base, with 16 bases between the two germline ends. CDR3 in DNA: TGCGCCAGCAGCTCATATTCCGGGACATCGAACACTGAAGCTTTCTTT. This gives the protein CASSSYSGTSNTEAFF.

The CDR3 DNA reads TGTGCCAGCAGCTCCGGACAGACCGAGCAGTACTTC. This encodes CASSSGQTEQYF. The J gene is TRBJ2-7, the V gene TRBV7-6; maybe TRBD1 (6 bases). The CDR3 has 12 amino acids. Germline CDR1 is SGHVS and CDR2 is FNYEAQ. The V end lost 4 bases, the J end lost 6 bases, and 10 bases lay between the germline ends.

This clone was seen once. Written as DNA, the CDR3 is TGTGCCAGCAGTCCGATAGGGGTAGTAGGAAACACCGGGGAGCTGTTTTTT. Its protein is CASSPIGVVGNTGELFF. The gene calls are TRBV27 and TRBJ2-2, with a weak D call TRBD1 (5 bases). The CDR3 has 17 residues. CDR1 and CDR2 from the germline V gene are MNHEY and SMNVEV (reference sequence). With 5 bases removed from V and 2 bases from J, the gap between germline ends came to 18 bases.

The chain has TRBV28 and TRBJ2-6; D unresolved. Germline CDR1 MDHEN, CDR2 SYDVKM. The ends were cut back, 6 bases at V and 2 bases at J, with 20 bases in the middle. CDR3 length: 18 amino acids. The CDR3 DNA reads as TGTGCCAGCAGCCCGCCTAGTATGGGAATGGCTGGGGCCAACGTCCTGACTTTC. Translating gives CASSPPSMGMAGANVLTF.

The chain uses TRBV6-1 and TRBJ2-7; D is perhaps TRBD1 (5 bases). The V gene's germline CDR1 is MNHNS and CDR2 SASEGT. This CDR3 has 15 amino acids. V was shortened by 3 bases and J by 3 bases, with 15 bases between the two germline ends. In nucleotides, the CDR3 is TGTGCCAGCAGTGAGACGGCAGGGATGGTCTACGAGCAGTACTTC. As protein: CASSETAGMVYEQYF.

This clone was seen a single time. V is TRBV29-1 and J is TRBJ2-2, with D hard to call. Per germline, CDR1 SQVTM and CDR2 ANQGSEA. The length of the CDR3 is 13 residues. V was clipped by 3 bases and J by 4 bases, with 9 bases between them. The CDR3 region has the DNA TGCAGCGTTGAGGTTCGGAGCACCGGGGAGCTGTTTTTT. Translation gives CSVEVRSTGELFF.

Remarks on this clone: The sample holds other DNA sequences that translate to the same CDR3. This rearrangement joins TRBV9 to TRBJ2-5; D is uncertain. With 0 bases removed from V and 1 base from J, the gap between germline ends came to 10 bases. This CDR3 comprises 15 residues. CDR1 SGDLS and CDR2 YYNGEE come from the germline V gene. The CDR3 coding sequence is TGTGCCAGCAGCGTAGGATGGGCTGTCCAAGAGACCCAGTACTTC. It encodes CASSVGWAVQETQYF.

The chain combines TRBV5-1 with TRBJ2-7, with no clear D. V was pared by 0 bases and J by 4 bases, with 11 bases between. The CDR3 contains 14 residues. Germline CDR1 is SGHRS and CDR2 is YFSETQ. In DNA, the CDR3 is TGCGCCAGCAGCTTGGACAGACAAGGGTACGAGCAGTACTTC. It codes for CASSLDRQGYEQYF.

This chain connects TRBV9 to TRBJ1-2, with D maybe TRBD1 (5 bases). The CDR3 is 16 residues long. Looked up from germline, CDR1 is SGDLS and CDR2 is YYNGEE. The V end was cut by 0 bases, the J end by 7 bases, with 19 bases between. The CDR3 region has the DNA TGTGCCAGCAGCGTAGTGGACTGGGGAGATGGGGGTGGCTACACCTTC. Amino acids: CASSVVDWGDGGGYTF. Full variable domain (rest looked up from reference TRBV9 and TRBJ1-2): DSGVTQTPKHLITATGQRVTLRCSPRSGDLSVYWYQQSLDQGLQFLIQYYNGEERAKGNILERFSAQQFPDLHSELNLSSLELGDSALYFCASSVVDWGDGGGYTFGSGTRLTVV.

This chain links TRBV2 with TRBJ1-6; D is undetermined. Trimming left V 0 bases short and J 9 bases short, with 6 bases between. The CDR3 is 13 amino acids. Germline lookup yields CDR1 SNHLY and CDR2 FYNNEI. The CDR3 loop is CASSEANFSPLHF. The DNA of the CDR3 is TGTGCCAGCAGTGAAGCCAATTTTTCACCCCTCCACTTT.

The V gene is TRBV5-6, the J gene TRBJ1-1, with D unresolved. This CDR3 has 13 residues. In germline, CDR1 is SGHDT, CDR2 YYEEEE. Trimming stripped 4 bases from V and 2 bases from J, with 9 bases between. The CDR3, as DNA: TGTGCCAGCAGCGATGGATACAACACTGAAGCTTTCTTT. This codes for CASSDGYNTEAFF.

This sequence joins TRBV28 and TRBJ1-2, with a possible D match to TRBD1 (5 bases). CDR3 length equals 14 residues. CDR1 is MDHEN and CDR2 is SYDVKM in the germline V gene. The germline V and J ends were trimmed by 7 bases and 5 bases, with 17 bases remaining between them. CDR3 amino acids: CASKGTFNWYGYTF. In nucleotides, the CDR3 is TGTGCCAGCAAAGGGACTTTTAACTGGTATGGCTACACCTTC.

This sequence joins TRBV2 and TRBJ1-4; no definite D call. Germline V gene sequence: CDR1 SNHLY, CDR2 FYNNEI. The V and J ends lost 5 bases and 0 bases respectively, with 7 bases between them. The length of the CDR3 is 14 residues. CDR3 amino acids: CASSTRATNEKLFF. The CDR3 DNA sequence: TGTGCCAGCAGTACGAGGGCAACTAATGAAAAACTGTTTTTT.

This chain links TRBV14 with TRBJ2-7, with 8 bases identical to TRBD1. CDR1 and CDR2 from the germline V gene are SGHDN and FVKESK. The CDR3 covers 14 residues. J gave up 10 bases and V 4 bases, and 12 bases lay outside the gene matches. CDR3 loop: CASSLGQGLLLQYF. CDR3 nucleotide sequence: TGTGCCAGCAGCCTTGGACAGGGCCTTTTACTTCAGTACTTC. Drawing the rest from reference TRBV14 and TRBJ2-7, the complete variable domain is EAGVTQFPSHSVIEKGQTVTLRCDPISGHDNLYWYRRVMGKEIKFLLHFVKESKQDESGMPNNRFLAERTGGTYSTLKVQPAELEDSGVYFCASSLGQGLLLQYFGPGTRLTVT.